Below are 12 T cell receptor beta chains sequenced from a single sample in a study of T cells in Graves' hyperthyroidism and ophthalmopathy. Authors of the study amplified TCR beta CDR3 regions from RNA transcripts. TCR CDR3 underwent first-round RT-PCR with the HTBI primer set. TCRdb reprocessed the multiplex PCR reads via MiXCR and lists one record per CDR3 protein. The table has about 280,000 distinct CDR3 sequences, 20% to 30% seen once. The sample comprised blood. The receptor set was obtained from a man in his forties with Graves' hyperthyroidism that later progressed to Graves' ophthalmopathy.

The table lists this clonotype with a few counts. The chain combines TRBV28 with TRBJ1-2, with a weak D call TRBD1 (6 bases). The CDR3 spans 12 residues. The germline gives CDR1 MDHEN, CDR2 SYDVKM. V dropped 10 bases and J dropped 3 bases, with 12 bases sitting between them. In DNA form, the CDR3 reads TGTGCCATATCGGGGGCCTACTATGGCTACACCTTC. Residues: CAISGAYYGYTF.

This clonotype was seen many times. Germline is not matched at one junction end, which may reflect a read error. The chain links TRBV28 to TRBJ2-5, with 7 bases aligning to TRBD2. Germline V gene lookup returns CDR1 MDHEN and CDR2 SYDVKM. The CDR3 loop spans 15 amino acids. The CDR3 sequence is CASTPRASGQEAQYF. The CDR3 nucleotides read TGTGCCAGCACCCCCCGGGCTAGCGGTCAAGAGGCCCAGTACTTC.

This chain connects TRBV6-2 or TRBV6-3 to TRBJ1-5; 10 bases map to TRBD1. The germline gives CDR1 MNHEY, CDR2 SVGEGT. There are 15 residues in the CDR3. With V trimmed by 4 bases and J by 2 bases, 2 bases remained unmatched. Here the CDR3 reads CASSWGTGGNQPQHF. CDR3 in DNA: TGTGCCAGCAGTTGGGGGACAGGGGGCAATCAGCCCCAGCATTTT.

This clonotype appeared many times. The chain combines TRBV11-3 with TRBJ1-1; TRBD1 might be the D (5 bases). The CDR3 runs 11 residues. In germline, CDR1 is SGHNT, CDR2 YENEEA. V was clipped by 4 bases and J by 8 bases, with 8 bases between them. The CDR3 DNA sequence: TGTGCCAGCAGCTACCGGACAGAAGCTTTCTTT. This translates into CASSYRTEAFF.

This clonotype appeared many times. The chain recombines TRBV10-3 with TRBJ1-1; D not resolved. Germline V CDR1 and CDR2: ENHRY, SYGVKD. Trimming shortened V by 10 bases and J by 5 bases, and 20 bases separated the two germline ends. CDR3 length: 14 amino acids. CDR3 region: CATSNFGVSTEAFF. CDR3 coding DNA: TGTGCCACTTCGAATTTCGGGGTGAGTACTGAAGCTTTCTTT.

Many counts were recorded for this clonotype. The CDR3: CASSHRALENEQYF. The CDR3, as DNA: TGTGCCAGCAGCCACCGGGCCTTAGAAAACGAGCAGTACTTC. V gene TRBV12-3 or TRBV12-4 combines with J gene TRBJ2-7; D gene ambiguous. The CDR3 runs to 14 residues. V lost 6 bases and J 5 bases, leaving 17 bases between the germline ends.

This clonotype was picked up many times. V usage is TRBV3-1 and J usage is TRBJ2-7; 8 bases are shared with TRBD2. Germline trimming cut 4 bases from V and 2 bases from J; bases unmatched to any gene: 4. In germline, CDR1 is LGHDT, CDR2 YNNKEL (reference sequence). The CDR3 runs to 14 residues. CDR3 coding DNA: TGTGCCAGCAGCCCCCCGGGAGGGGCCTACGAGCAGTACTTC. Translation gives CASSPPGGAYEQYF.

This clonotype was detected ten times or more. The chain uses TRBV7-9 and TRBJ1-5; D might be TRBD1 (6 bases). The V end lost 5 bases, the J end lost 3 bases, and 11 bases lay between the germline ends. In germline, CDR1 is SEHNR, CDR2 FQNEAQ (reference sequence). The length of the CDR3 is 14 residues. In DNA, the CDR3 is TGTGCCAGCAGCGACACAGGGTACAATCAGCCCCAGCATTTT. It translates to CASSDTGYNQPQHF. Full variable domain (remainder filled in from reference TRBV7-9 and TRBJ1-5): DTGVSQNPRHKITKRGQNVTFRCDPISEHNRLYWYRQTLGQGPEFLTYFQNEAQLEKSRLLSDRFSAERPKGSFSTLEIQRTEQGDSAMYLCASSDTGYNQPQHFGDGTRLSIL.

The sample holds many counts of this clonotype. This chain connects TRBV7-6 to TRBJ1-3, with a tentative D call TRBD1 (5 bases). In germline, CDR1 is SGHVS, CDR2 FNYEAQ. The CDR3 length is 17 residues. Trimming took off 0 bases at V and 2 bases at J, with 14 bases between the two ends. The DNA for the CDR3 is TGTGCCAGCAGCTTAGCGAAGGAGGGGTATGCTGGAAACACCATATATTTT. Protein: CASSLAKEGYAGNTIYF.

The sample holds many counts of this clonotype. The chain employs TRBV7-9 and TRBJ2-7; weak D call: TRBD2 (6 bases). The CDR3 runs 10 residues. The V and J ends lost 8 bases and 7 bases respectively, with 9 bases between them. Germline V gene sequence: CDR1 SEHNR, CDR2 FQNEAQ (reference sequence). The CDR3: CASGAGEQYF. CDR3 nucleotides: TGTGCCAGCGGGGCGGGGGAGCAGTACTTC.

This clonotype was detected many times. V and J are TRBV4-1 and TRBJ1-1; D ambiguous. CDR1 is MGHRA, CDR2 YSYEKL, per germline. V lost 1 base, J lost 1 base, and 10 bases lay in between. The CDR3 has 15 residues. CDR3 sequence reads: CASSQGAARNTEAFF. In DNA, the CDR3 is TGCGCCAGCAGCCAAGGGGCAGCTCGGAACACTGAAGCTTTCTTT.

The chain employs TRBV25-1 and TRBJ2-7; D is unresolved. Per the germline V gene, CDR1 is MGHDK and CDR2 is SYGVNS. The CDR3 spans 20 residues. Trimming took 6 bases from V and 3 from J, leaving 33 bases between them. The chain's CDR3 is CASSSLFRLGVPLQFYEQYF. The CDR3, as DNA: TGTGCCAGCAGCTCTTTATTCCGACTGGGCGTCCCTCTCCAATTCTACGAGCAGTACTTC.